A single TCR beta chain is shown here with its context. In the original processing: Amplification of reference gene primers provided the estimated nucleated cell counts. The table came from immunoSEQ multiplex PCR; TCRdb's copy has only in-frame clones and leaves some out. V, J and clone size are taken as reported in that table, and D and trimming were inferred from the DNA itself. Seen here are hundreds of thousands of clones, around 88% observed once, and the top ten hold 1.2% to 1.5%. This sample is drawn from a study of blood T cell repertoires in COVID-19. Background on the study: The cDNA or gDNA used as material had been derived from T cells, B-cell-depleted T cells, or PBMCs.

The CDR3 sequence is 13 residues long. Trimming left V 4 bases short and J 5 bases short, with 9 bases between. CDR1 is MGHDK and CDR2 is SYGVNS in the germline V gene. Sequencing was done on a sample of peripheral blood. This TCR was sampled from a man of 80 years or more with acute or convalescent COVID-19. The chain recombines TRBV25-1 with TRBJ2-1; D may be TRBD2 (5 bases). The CDR3 sequence is CASSAYGDNEQFF. The CDR3 DNA is TGTGCCAGCAGTGCGTACGGGGACAATGAGCAGTTCTTC. The variable domain in full, completed from reference TRBV25-1 and TRBJ2-1, reads EADIYQTPRYLVIGTGKKITLECSQTMGHDKMYWYQQDPGMELHLIHYSYGVNSTEKGDLSSESTVSRIRTEHFPLTLESARPSHTSQYLCASSAYGDNEQFFGPGTRLTVL.